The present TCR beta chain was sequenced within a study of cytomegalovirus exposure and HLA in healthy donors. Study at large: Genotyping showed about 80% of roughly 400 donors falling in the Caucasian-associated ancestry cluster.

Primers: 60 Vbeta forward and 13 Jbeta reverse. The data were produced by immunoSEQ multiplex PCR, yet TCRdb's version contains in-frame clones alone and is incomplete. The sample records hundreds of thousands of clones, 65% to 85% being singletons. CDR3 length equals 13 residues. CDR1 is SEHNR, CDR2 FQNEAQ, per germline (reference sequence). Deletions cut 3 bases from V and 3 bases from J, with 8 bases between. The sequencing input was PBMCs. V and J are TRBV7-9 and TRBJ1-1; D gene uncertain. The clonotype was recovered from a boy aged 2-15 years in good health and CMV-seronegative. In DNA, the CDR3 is TGTGCCAGCAGCTTGGAGCGGGACACTGAAGCTTTCTTT. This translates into CASSLERDTEAFF.